These 25 T cell receptor beta chains were sequenced from one sample in a study of shared clonotypes between healthy human individuals. Clones were sequenced by immunoSEQ multiplex PCR, and TCRdb holds only the in-frame ones, with some missing. Among 180,000 or so clones listed, approximately 92% were seen once. The material sequenced was naive CD4+ T cells sorted from blood. Subset of the sample: CD45RA+ positively selected. The receptors stem from a woman between 25 and 40 years old in good health.

The chain links TRBV5-4 to TRBJ2-6; D gene uncertain. Germline lookup yields CDR1 SGHNT and CDR2 YYREEE (reference sequence). The CDR3 covers 16 residues. V gave up 4 bases and J gave up 3 bases, with 14 bases separating them. The CDR3 protein is CASSRGGPGGANVLTF. The CDR3 coding sequence is TGTGCCAGCAGCCGAGGCGGTCCCGGTGGGGCCAACGTCCTGACTTTC.

The chain joins TRBV7-9 to TRBJ1-5; D not resolved. Per germline, CDR1 SEHNR and CDR2 FQNEAQ (reference sequence). Trimming took off 4 bases at V and 2 bases at J, with 3 bases between the two ends. This CDR3 is built from 12 residues. The CDR3 DNA reads TGTGCCAGCAGCTGGGGCAATCAGCCCCAGCATTTT. This translates into CASSWGNQPQHF.

This rearrangement joins TRBV5-5 to TRBJ2-7; perhaps TRBD1 as D (5 bases). The CDR3 is 13 amino acids. The V gene's germline CDR1 is SGHKS and CDR2 YYEKEE (reference sequence). The germline V and J ends were trimmed by 4 bases and 2 bases, with 10 bases remaining between them. CDR3 residues: CASSHDRTYEQYF. CDR3 nucleotide sequence: TGTGCCAGCAGCCACGACAGAACCTACGAGCAGTACTTC.

The chain couples TRBV28 to TRBJ1-4; 10 bases fit TRBD1. This CDR3 spans 15 amino acids. Germline V gene data show CDR1 as MDHEN and CDR2 as SYDVKM. V lost 4 bases and J lost 7; bases outside the gene matches: 6. The CDR3 sequence is CASSSPGQGFEKLFF. The CDR3 nucleotides read TGTGCCAGCAGTTCACCGGGACAGGGGTTTGAAAAACTGTTTTTT. Complete variable domain (other parts from reference TRBV28 and TRBJ1-4): DVKVTQSSRYLVKRTGEKVFLECVQDMDHENMFWYRQDPGLGLRLIYFSYDVKMKEKGDIPEGYSVSREKKERFSLILESASTNQTSMYLCASSSPGQGFEKLFFGSGTQLSVL.

J is TRBJ2-7 and V is TRBV30; TRBD1 agrees at 8 bases. The CDR3 totals 13 residues. Unmatched junction bases numbered 7, after V lost 7 bases and J lost 2 bases. Germline lookup yields CDR1 GTSNPN and CDR2 SVGIG (reference sequence). This chain's CDR3 is CASGQGTTYEQYF. The CDR3 DNA reads TGTGCCTCAGGACAGGGAACCACCTACGAGCAGTACTTC.

The chain is built from TRBV11-2 and TRBJ2-2; tentative D call: TRBD2 (6 bases). V lost 6 bases, J lost 1 base, and 15 bases lay in between. CDR1 is SGHAT, CDR2 FQNNGV, per germline. The CDR3 has 16 residues. The CDR3 is CASRDSFGRNTGELFF. The CDR3 nucleotides are TGTGCCAGCAGAGATAGCTTCGGGAGGAACACCGGGGAGCTGTTTTTT.

The rearrangement joins TRBV9 to TRBJ2-7, with TRBD1 identical over 8 bases. Germline V gives CDR1 SGDLS, CDR2 YYNGEE. The CDR3 runs to 15 residues. V was pared by 0 bases and J by 5 bases, with 7 bases of the junction left unmatched. The CDR3 region has the DNA TGTGCCAGCAGCGTAGGGCAGGGGGCTTCCCACGAGCAGTACTTC. It translates to CASSVGQGASHEQYF.

This chain joins TRBV18 and TRBJ2-5; a weak D match, TRBD1 (6 bases). The DNA matches TRBJ2-7 better at its end, which makes the J call doubtful. Germline V gives CDR1 KGHSH, CDR2 LQKENI. The CDR3 loop spans 15 amino acids. The CDR3 DNA reads TGTGCCAGCTCGTCTCAGGACAGCCGGAGCTACGAGCAGTACTTC. Translation: CASSSQDSRSYEQYF.

The rearrangement joins TRBV7-6 to TRBJ2-1, with D uncertain. Looked up from germline, CDR1 is SGHVS and CDR2 is FNYEAQ. This CDR3 contains 10 residues. CDR3 sequence: CAERGGEQFF. The DNA of the CDR3 is TGTGCAGAAAGAGGTGGTGAGCAGTTCTTC.

J is TRBJ1-1 and V is TRBV27; D perhaps matches TRBD1 (6 bases). The CDR3 totals 19 residues. From germline, CDR1 is MNHEY and CDR2 SMNVEV (reference sequence). Trimming pared 5 bases from V and 3 bases from J, leaving 28 bases between. CDR3 nucleotide sequence: TGTGCCAGCAGTCTCAACAGGGACCGGAGGGGAAGAGGGGACACTGAAGCTTTCTTT. This codes for CASSLNRDRRGRGDTEAFF.

The chain uses TRBV2 and TRBJ1-4, with 10 bases lining up with TRBD1. The CDR3 spans 14 residues. The V segment lost 6 bases and the J segment 7 bases; nucleotides outside the gene matches: 5. Germline V gene data show CDR1 as SNHLY and CDR2 as FYNNEI. The chain's CDR3 is CASRSTGGGEKLFF. CDR3 nucleotide sequence: TGTGCCAGCAGGTCGACAGGGGGCGGTGAAAAACTGTTTTTT.

V is TRBV10-2 and J is TRBJ2-6; TRBD1 matches 8 bases. J lost 4 bases, V lost 6 bases, and 11 bases had no gene match. The germline V gene has CDR1 WSHSY and CDR2 SAAADI. The CDR3 is 17 amino acids. The CDR3 bases are TGCGCCAGCAGGACGAGGGACAGGTCTTCCGGGGCCAACGTCCTGACTTTC. It is translated as CASRTRDRSSGANVLTF.

V is TRBV11-2 and J is TRBJ1-1, with a possible D match to TRBD1 (5 bases). The CDR3 has 15 residues. V lost 5 bases and J 0 bases, leaving 13 bases between the germline ends. Germline CDR1 reads SGHAT; CDR2 reads FQNNGV. As DNA, the CDR3 is TGTGCCAGCAGCCTAGTGACAGTCATGAACACTGAAGCTTTCTTT. Translated, it gives CASSLVTVMNTEAFF. Full variable domain (outside the CDR3, taken from reference TRBV11-2 and TRBJ1-1): EAGVAQSPRYKIIEKRQSVAFWCNPISGHATLYWYQQILGQGPKLLIQFQNNGVVDDSQLPKDRFSAERLKGVDSTLKIQPAKLEDSAVYLCASSLVTVMNTEAFFGQGTRLTVV.

The chain uses TRBV5-1 and TRBJ2-7, with D perhaps matching TRBD1 or TRBD2 (5 bases each). This CDR3 region has 15 residues. The V gene's germline CDR1 is SGHRS and CDR2 YFSETQ. With 6 bases removed from V and 1 base from J, the gap between germline ends came to 17 bases. The chain's CDR3 is CASTPAAGSSYEQYF. The CDR3 nucleotides read TGCGCCAGCACCCCGGCGGCAGGGAGTTCCTACGAGCAGTACTTC.

V gene TRBV30 combines with J gene TRBJ2-1; D unclear. The CDR3 totals 15 residues. The ends were cut back, 5 bases at V and 9 bases at J, with 23 bases in the middle. Germline V lookup: CDR1 GTSNPN, CDR2 SVGIG (reference sequence). As DNA, the CDR3 is TGTGCCTGGGCCGCTGAGGACCACATTCAGAGTGAGCAGTTCTTC. Translated: CAWAAEDHIQSEQFF.

CDR3 sequence reads: CAWRTRTSEQFF. The CDR3 DNA is TGTGCCTGGCGGACTAGGACCAGTGAGCAGTTCTTC. V usage is TRBV30 and J usage is TRBJ2-1, with TRBD2 identical over 7 bases. The CDR3 spans 12 residues. V dropped 5 bases and J dropped 9; count of bases not matched to a gene: 7. The germline CDR1 and CDR2 sequences are GTSNPN and SVGIG (reference sequence).

V gene TRBV27 combines with J gene TRBJ1-4; no clear D. In germline, CDR1 is MNHEY, CDR2 SMNVEV (reference sequence). The CDR3 loop spans 13 amino acids. Between the trimmed V and J ends, which lost 4 bases and 8 bases, there was a span of 11 bases. CDR3 sequence (DNA): TGTGCCAGCAGTTCTGAACTGGAGGAAAAACTGTTTTTT. Protein sequence: CASSSELEEKLFF.

This rearrangement joins TRBV2 to TRBJ1-3; no definite D call. CDR1 SNHLY and CDR2 FYNNEI come from the germline V gene. V lost 5 bases, J lost 0 bases, and 8 bases lay in between. CDR3 length: 14 amino acids. The CDR3 spells CASSSQLSGNTIYF. CDR3 nucleotide sequence: TGTGCCAGCAGTAGCCAGCTCTCTGGAAACACCATATATTTT.

The V call is TRBV5-4, the J call TRBJ2-7, with D perhaps TRBD1 (6 bases). The CDR3 extends over 15 amino acids. The germline V gene has CDR1 SGHNT and CDR2 YYREEE (reference sequence). Trimming cost V 1 base and J 3 bases, with 14 bases left between them. CDR3 bases: TGTGCCAGCAGCTTGCAGCAGGGGTATGGCTACGAGCAGTACTTC. Protein product: CASSLQQGYGYEQYF.

The J gene is TRBJ1-5, the V gene TRBV5-8; D unresolved. V lost 2 bases to trimming and J lost 0 bases, with 15 bases between them. CDR1 is SGHTS and CDR2 is YDEGEE in the germline V gene. CDR3 length: 17 residues. The CDR3 DNA reads TGTGCCAGCAGCTTTGTTCAATACGTCCTTAGCAATCAGCCCCAGCATTTT. It encodes CASSFVQYVLSNQPQHF.

This rearrangement joins TRBV28 to TRBJ2-5; D might be TRBD2 (5 bases). TRBJ2-7 explains the end of the DNA better; the J call may be wrong. There are 14 residues in the CDR3. Germline CDR1 is MDHEN and CDR2 is SYDVKM. CDR3 sequence: CASSLGGSLGEQYF. CDR3 nucleotides: TGTGCCAGCAGTTTAGGTGGGAGCTTAGGCGAGCAGTACTTC.

The chain is built from TRBV5-5 and TRBJ1-1; D not certain. Trimming removed 4 bases at V and 0 bases at J, with 7 bases between. The CDR3 sequence is 13 residues long. The germline CDR1 and CDR2 sequences are SGHKS and YYEKEE (reference sequence). The CDR3 DNA reads as TGTGCCAGCAGCCTCAGGATGAACACTGAAGCTTTCTTT. Translation gives CASSLRMNTEAFF. The full variable domain, in which reference TRBV5-5 and TRBJ1-1 provide the parts outside the CDR3, is DAGVTQSPTHLIKTRGQQVTLRCSPISGHKSVSWYQQVLGQGPQFIFQYYEKEERGRGNFPDRFSARQFPNYSSELNVNALLLGDSALYLCASSLRMNTEAFFGQGTRLTVV.

Concerning this clone: Other nucleotide sequences from this sample produce the same CDR3. The V call is TRBV6-1, the J call TRBJ1-2; 8 bases line up with TRBD1. With 6 bases clipped from V and 4 bases from J, the junction kept 4 bases outside the gene matches. The CDR3 runs to 13 residues. CDR1 and CDR2 (germline): MNHNS, SASEGT. CDR3 DNA sequence: TGTGCCAGCAGAGAAACAGGGGGCTATGGCTACACCTTC. Residues: CASRETGGYGYTF.

The chain combines TRBV27 with TRBJ1-4; no reliable D call. V dropped 5 bases and J dropped 0 bases, with 10 bases sitting between them. The CDR3 extends over 15 amino acids. Looked up from germline, CDR1 is MNHEY and CDR2 is SMNVEV (reference sequence). The CDR3 protein is CASSTGIATNEKLFF. CDR3 DNA sequence: TGTGCCAGCAGTACCGGGATAGCAACTAATGAAAAACTGTTTTTT.

The chain links TRBV27 to TRBJ1-1; no definite D call. CDR1 and CDR2 from the germline V gene are MNHEY and SMNVEV (reference sequence). The CDR3 is 14 amino acids. V was trimmed by 4 bases and J by 3 bases, leaving 12 bases between them. In DNA form, the CDR3 reads TGTGCCAGCAGTTGGAGAGGGTGGCACACTGAAGCTTTCTTT. Protein sequence: CASSWRGWHTEAFF.